A single sample gave rise to the 8 T cell receptor beta chains below, sequenced in a study of blood T cell repertoires in COVID-19. The assay was immunoSEQ multiplex PCR, and TCRdb's table has in-frame clones only and misses some. The sample lists 170,000 or so clones, 80% to 90% occurring once. Sequenced input: peripheral blood. Receptors originate from a man over 45 with active or convalescent COVID-19.

This chain uses TRBV24-1 with TRBJ2-2, with 7 bases matching TRBD1. Germline values: CDR1 KGHDR, CDR2 SFDVKD. V was clipped by 4 bases and J by 3 bases; unmatched bases: 10. The CDR3 extends over 17 amino acids. CDR3 residues: CATSDLPDRTHTGELFF. In DNA form, the CDR3 reads TGTGCCACCAGTGACCTTCCGGACAGGACTCACACCGGGGAGCTGTTTTTT.

The V gene is TRBV10-2, the J gene TRBJ2-1; tentatively, D is TRBD1 (6 bases). V lost 0 bases, J lost 4 bases, and 7 bases lay in between. CDR1 and CDR2 (germline): WSHSY, SAAADI. The CDR3 runs to 14 residues. In DNA, the CDR3 is TGCGCCAGCAGTGAGTCGAGGGGGTACAATGAGCAGTTCTTC. The encoded protein is CASSESRGYNEQFF.

This chain connects TRBV30 to TRBJ1-1; D might be TRBD1 (5 bases). Germline-derived CDR1 and CDR2 are GTSNPN and SVGIG (reference sequence). CDR3 size: 13 residues. V lost 0 bases, J lost 3 bases, and 8 bases lay in between. CDR3: CAWSVAGHTEAFF. In nucleotides, the CDR3 is TGTGCCTGGAGTGTAGCAGGGCACACTGAAGCTTTCTTT.

Only a few counts were recorded for this clone. This chain connects TRBV5-1 to TRBJ2-5; D is perhaps TRBD1 (5 bases). Trimming stripped 0 bases from V and 3 bases from J, with 6 bases between. Germline loops: CDR1 SGHRS, CDR2 YFSETQ. The CDR3 runs 13 residues. Written as DNA, the CDR3 is TGCGCCAGCAGCTTGGAAGGGGAAGAGACCCAGTACTTC. It translates to CASSLEGEETQYF.

On this clone: One end of the junction does not line up with germline, which may come from a read error. The V call is TRBV30, the J call TRBJ2-7; 9 bases are a match to TRBD2. CDR3 length equals 14 residues. The germline gives CDR1 GTSNPN, CDR2 SVGIG (reference sequence). DNA for the CDR3: TGTGCCGGGAGGGCTGCGGGAGGGCCTGGTGAGCAGTACTTC. Its translation: CAGRAAGGPGEQYF.

V usage is TRBV6-5 and J usage is TRBJ2-2; 7 bases are shared with TRBD1. CDR1 is MNHEY and CDR2 is SVGAGI in the germline V gene. The CDR3 is made up of 15 amino acids. Germline trimming cut 2 bases from V and 4 bases from J; bases unmatched to any gene: 4. CDR3 in amino acids: CASSYGTARTGELFF. CDR3 in DNA: TGTGCCAGCAGTTACGGGACAGCCCGCACCGGGGAGCTGTTTTTT.

The gene calls are TRBV6-6 and TRBJ2-7; D may be TRBD1 (5 bases). The CDR3 loop spans 14 amino acids. The ends were cut back, 2 bases at V and 0 bases at J, with 8 bases in the middle. Per the germline V gene, CDR1 is MNHNY and CDR2 is SVGAGI (reference sequence). CDR3 sequence: CASSYADNSYEQYF. The CDR3, as DNA: TGTGCCAGCAGTTACGCGGACAACTCCTACGAGCAGTACTTC.

This clone turned up a few times. This chain uses TRBV10-2 with TRBJ2-1; TRBD2 matches at 8 bases. The CDR3 totals 13 residues. CDR1 WSHSY and CDR2 SAAADI come from the germline V gene. V gave up 0 bases and J gave up 15 bases; unmatched junction bases: 7. This chain's CDR3 is CASSESSGGPRFF. CDR3 DNA: TGCGCCAGCAGTGAGTCGAGCGGGGGCCCTCGGTTCTTC.